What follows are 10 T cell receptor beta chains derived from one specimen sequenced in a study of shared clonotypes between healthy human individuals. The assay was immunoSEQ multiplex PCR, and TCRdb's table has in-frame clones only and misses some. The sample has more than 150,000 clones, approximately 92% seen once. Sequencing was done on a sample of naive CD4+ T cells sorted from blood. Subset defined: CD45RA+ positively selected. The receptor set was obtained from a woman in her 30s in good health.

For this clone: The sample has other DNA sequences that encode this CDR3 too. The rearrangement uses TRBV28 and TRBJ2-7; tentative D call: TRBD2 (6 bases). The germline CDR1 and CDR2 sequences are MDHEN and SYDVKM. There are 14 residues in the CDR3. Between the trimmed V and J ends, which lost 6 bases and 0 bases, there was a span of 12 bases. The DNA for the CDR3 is TGTGCCAGCAGCCTAAGCGGGCCCTCCTACGAGCAGTACTTC. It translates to CASSLSGPSYEQYF.

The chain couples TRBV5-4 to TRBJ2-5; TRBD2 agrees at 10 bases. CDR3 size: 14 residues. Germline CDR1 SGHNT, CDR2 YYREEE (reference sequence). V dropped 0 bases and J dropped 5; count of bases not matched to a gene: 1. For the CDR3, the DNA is TGTGCCAGCAGCTTGGCTAGCGGGAGTGAGACCCAGTACTTC. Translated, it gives CASSLASGSETQYF.

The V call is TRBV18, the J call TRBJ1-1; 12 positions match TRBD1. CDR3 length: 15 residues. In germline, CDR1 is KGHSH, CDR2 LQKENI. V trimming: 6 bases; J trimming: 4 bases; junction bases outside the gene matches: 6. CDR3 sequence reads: CASSRDRGLTTEAFF. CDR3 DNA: TGTGCCAGCTCCCGGGACAGGGGGCTTACCACTGAAGCTTTCTTT.

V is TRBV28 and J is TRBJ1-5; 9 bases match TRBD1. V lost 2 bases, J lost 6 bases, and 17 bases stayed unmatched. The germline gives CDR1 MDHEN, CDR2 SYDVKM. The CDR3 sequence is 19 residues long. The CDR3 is CASSLPVPGWGQGGQPQHF. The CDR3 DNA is TGTGCCAGCAGTTTACCAGTCCCCGGGTGGGGACAGGGCGGTCAGCCCCAGCATTTT.

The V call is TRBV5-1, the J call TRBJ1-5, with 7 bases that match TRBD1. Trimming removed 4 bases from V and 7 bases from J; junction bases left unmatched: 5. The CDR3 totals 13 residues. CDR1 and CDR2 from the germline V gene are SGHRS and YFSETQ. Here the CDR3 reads CASSHRGGQPQHF. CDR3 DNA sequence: TGCGCCAGCAGCCACAGGGGAGGCCAGCCCCAGCATTTT.

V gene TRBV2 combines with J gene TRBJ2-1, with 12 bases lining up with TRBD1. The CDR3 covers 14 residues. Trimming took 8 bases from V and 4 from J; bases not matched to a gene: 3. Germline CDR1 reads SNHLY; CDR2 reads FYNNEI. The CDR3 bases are TGTGCCAGCGGGGACAGGGGGCCGTACAATGAGCAGTTCTTC. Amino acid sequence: CASGDRGPYNEQFF.

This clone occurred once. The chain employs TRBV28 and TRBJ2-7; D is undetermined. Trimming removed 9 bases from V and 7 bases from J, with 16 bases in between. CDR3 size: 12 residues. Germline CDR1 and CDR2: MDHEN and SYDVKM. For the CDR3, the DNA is TGTGCCAGTAATAGTAACCCCACGGAGCAGTACTTC. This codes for CASNSNPTEQYF.

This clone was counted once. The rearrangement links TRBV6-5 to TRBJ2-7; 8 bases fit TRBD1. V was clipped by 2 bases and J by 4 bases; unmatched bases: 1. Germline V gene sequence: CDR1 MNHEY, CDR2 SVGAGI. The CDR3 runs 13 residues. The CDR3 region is CASSYGTGYEQYF. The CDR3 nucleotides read TGTGCCAGCAGTTACGGGACAGGTTACGAGCAGTACTTC.

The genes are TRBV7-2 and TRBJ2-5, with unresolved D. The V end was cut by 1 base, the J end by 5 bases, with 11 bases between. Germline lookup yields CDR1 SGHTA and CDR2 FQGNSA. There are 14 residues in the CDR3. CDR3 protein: CASSLVGIRETQYF. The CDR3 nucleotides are TGTGCCAGCAGCTTAGTGGGGATTCGGGAGACCCAGTACTTC.

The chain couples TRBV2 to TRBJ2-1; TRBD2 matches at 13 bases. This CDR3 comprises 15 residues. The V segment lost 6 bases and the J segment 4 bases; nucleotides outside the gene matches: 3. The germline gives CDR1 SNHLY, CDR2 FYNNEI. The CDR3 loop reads CASRRTSGSYNEQFF. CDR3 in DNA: TGTGCCAGCAGGAGGACTAGCGGGAGTTACAATGAGCAGTTCTTC.